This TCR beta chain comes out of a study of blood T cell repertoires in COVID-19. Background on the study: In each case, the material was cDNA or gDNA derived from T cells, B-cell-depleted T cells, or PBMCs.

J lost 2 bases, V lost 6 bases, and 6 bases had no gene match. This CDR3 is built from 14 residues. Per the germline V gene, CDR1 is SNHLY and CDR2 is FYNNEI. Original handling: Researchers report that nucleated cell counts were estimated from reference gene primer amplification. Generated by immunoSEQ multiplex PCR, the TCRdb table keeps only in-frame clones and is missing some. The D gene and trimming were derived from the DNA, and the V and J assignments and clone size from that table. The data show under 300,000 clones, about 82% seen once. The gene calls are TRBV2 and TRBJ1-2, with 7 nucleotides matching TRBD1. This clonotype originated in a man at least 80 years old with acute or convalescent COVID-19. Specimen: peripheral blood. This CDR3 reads CASSRRQGNYGYTF. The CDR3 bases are TGTGCCAGCAGCCGTCGACAGGGAAACTATGGCTACACCTTC.